The present T cell receptor beta chain was sequenced within a study of blood T cell repertoires in COVID-19. Overall study: Donors in the United States, Italy and Spain gave samples during acute or convalescent COVID-19. The cDNA or gDNA used as material had been derived from T cells, B-cell-depleted T cells, or PBMCs.

This clone was observed once. There are 17 residues in the CDR3. J was trimmed by 1 base and V by 7 bases; bases with no gene match: 13. The germline gives CDR1 LGHDT, CDR2 YNNKEL (reference sequence). Authors' data handling: Researchers report that nucleated cell counts were estimated from reference gene primer amplification. TCRdb keeps only in-frame clones here, not all; method: immunoSEQ multiplex PCR. V and J calls plus clone size are reproduced from that table; the DNA served to infer D and trimming. The sample yields 200,000 to 250,000 clones, 65% to 90% seen once. The chain carries TRBV3-1 (or the pseudogene TRBV3-2) and TRBJ1-5, with 7 positions matching TRBD1. Source material: peripheral blood. The receptor was derived from a woman aged 45-65 years with acute or convalescent COVID-19. CDR3 region: CASTDDRDNPSNQPQHF. The CDR3, as DNA: TGTGCCAGCACCGACGACAGGGACAATCCAAGCAATCAGCCCCAGCATTTT.